This T cell receptor beta chain was sequenced for a study of PD-1 blockade in classical Hodgkin lymphoma. This clone was counted once. As for time point: cycle 4 day 1 (C4D1), after around six weeks of nivolumab. Each patient's relapse followed autologous stem cell transplantation, and brentuximab vedotin exposure varied. Sequenced by immunoSEQ multiplex PCR; TCRdb stores in-frame clones only, minus some. The table has tens of thousands of clones, approximately 80% seen once. Germline loops: CDR1 LNHNV, CDR2 YYDKDF (reference sequence). Trimming removed 3 bases at V and 1 base at J, with 16 bases between. This CDR3 contains 16 residues.

The V gene is TRBV15, the J gene TRBJ2-7; D perhaps matches TRBD2 (6 bases). The sequences come from peripheral blood mononuclear cells (PBMCs), collected before the fourth cycle of nivolumab. The source of this sequence is a human donor with classical Hodgkin lymphoma. In DNA form, the CDR3 reads TGTGCCACCAGCAGTGTACTGGGACTGGGATCCTACGAGCAGTACTTC. Translating it yields CATSSVLGLGSYEQYF.